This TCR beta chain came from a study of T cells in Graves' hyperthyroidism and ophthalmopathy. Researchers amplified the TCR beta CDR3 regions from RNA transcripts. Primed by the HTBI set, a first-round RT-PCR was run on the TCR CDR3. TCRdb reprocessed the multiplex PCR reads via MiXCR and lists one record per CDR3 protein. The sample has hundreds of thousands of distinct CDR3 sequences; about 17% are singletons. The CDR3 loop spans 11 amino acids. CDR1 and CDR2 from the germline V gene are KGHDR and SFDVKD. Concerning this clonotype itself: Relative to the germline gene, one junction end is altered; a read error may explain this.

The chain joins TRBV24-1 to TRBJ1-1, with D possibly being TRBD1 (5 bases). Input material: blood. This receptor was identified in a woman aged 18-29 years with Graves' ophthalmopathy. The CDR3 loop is CAASQGTEAFF. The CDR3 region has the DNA TGTGCCGCCAGTCAGGGCACTGAAGCTTTCTTT.